These 32 T cell receptor beta chains originate from one sample sequenced in a study of beta chain features in type 1 diabetes. Study results and limitations: When Type 1 diabetes patients were examined, their TCRB CDR3s proved moderately but significantly shorter in all four CD4+ subsets.

Their antigen targets remain unknown. The authors reverse transcribed all of the isolated RNA, so sequencing captured expressed TCRB transcripts. TCRdb's copy holds only in-frame clones and misses some; the assay was immunoSEQ multiplex PCR. This table has fewer than 350,000 clones, 15% appearing once. The sample comprised naive CD4+ T cells from blood. These receptors all stem from a man younger than 35 with type 1 diabetes.

This clone came up a few times. J is TRBJ1-2 and V is TRBV6-5; 9 bases are shared with TRBD1. V dropped 0 bases and J dropped 2; count of bases not matched to a gene: 1. The CDR3 extends over 15 amino acids. Germline V lookup: CDR1 MNHEY, CDR2 SVGAGI. Written as DNA, the CDR3 is TGTGCCAGCAGTTACTCTGGACAGGGGAACTATGGCTACACCTTC. Its protein product is CASSYSGQGNYGYTF.

The V and J genes are TRBV29-1 and TRBJ2-5; 9 bases are shared with TRBD1. The CDR3 contains 14 residues. From germline, CDR1 is SQVTM and CDR2 ANQGSEA. The V and J ends lost 8 bases and 5 bases, in that order; junction bases with no gene match: 12. CDR3: CSSPGTGLEETQYF. The CDR3 DNA reads as TGCAGCTCCCCCGGGACAGGGCTGGAGGAGACCCAGTACTTC.

This clone has a handful of counts. The V and J genes are TRBV14 and TRBJ1-1, with 9 bases lining up with TRBD1. The germline V gene has CDR1 SGHDN and CDR2 FVKESK. Unmatched junction bases numbered 18, after V lost 4 bases and J lost 6 bases. The CDR3 is 18 amino acids. CDR3 residues: CASSPQTGTGLISAEAFF. CDR3 coding DNA: TGTGCCAGCAGCCCACAGACCGGGACAGGGTTGATTTCGGCTGAAGCTTTCTTT.

The chain couples TRBV5-1 to TRBJ2-5, with D tentatively TRBD2 (6 bases). Germline CDR1 and CDR2: SGHRS and YFSETQ. The CDR3 runs to 16 residues. V shed 4 bases and J shed 0 bases, with 16 bases lying between them. The CDR3, as DNA: TGCGCCAGCAGCCTCCTTGGAGGGTTGTACCAAGAGACCCAGTACTTC. Translating gives CASSLLGGLYQETQYF.

This clone was seen a handful of times. The rearrangement links TRBV5-6 to TRBJ1-6, with D uncertain. Trimming took 5 bases from V and 7 from J, leaving 13 bases between them. Germline lookup yields CDR1 SGHDT and CDR2 YYEEEE. There are 14 residues in the CDR3. The CDR3 is CASRAVGENSPLHF. CDR3 DNA: TGTGCCAGCAGGGCGGTTGGGGAGAATTCACCCCTCCACTTT. The entire variable domain, with the rest obtained from reference TRBV5-6 and TRBJ1-6, is as follows: DAGVTQSPTHLIKTRGQQVTLRCSPKSGHDTVSWYQQALGQGPQFIFQYYEEEERQRGNFPDRFSGHQFPNYSSELNVNALLLGDSALYLCASRAVGENSPLHFGNGTRLTVT.

This clone has only a few counts. The chain has TRBV6-6 and TRBJ2-3, with D unclear. Germline CDR1 and CDR2: MNHNY and SVGAGI (reference sequence). The length of the CDR3 is 12 residues. Trimming removed 6 bases at V and 3 bases at J, with 7 bases between. The CDR3 loop reads CASRTSTDTQYF. In DNA, the CDR3 is TGTGCCAGCAGGACTTCTACAGATACGCAGTATTTT.

V and J are TRBV20-1 and TRBJ2-7; TRBD1 is a possible D gene (5 bases). Trimming cost V 2 bases and J 9 bases, with 8 bases left between them. This CDR3 is 10 amino acids long. Germline values: CDR1 DFQATT, CDR2 SNEGSKA (reference sequence). The CDR3 bases are TGCAGTGCTAGACTAAGGGGGCAGTACTTC. Translation: CSARLRGQYF.

This clone has only a few counts. V is TRBV5-4 and J is TRBJ2-7; D gene ambiguous. Trimming left V 2 bases short and J 2 bases short, with 8 bases between. CDR1 SGHNT and CDR2 YYREEE come from the germline V gene (reference sequence). The CDR3 sequence is 13 residues long. CDR3 nucleotide sequence: TGTGCCAGCAGCTTTGAGATCCCCTACGAGCAGTACTTC. This gives the protein CASSFEIPYEQYF.

This clone was seen more than once but under ten times. The genes are TRBV28 and TRBJ2-7; TRBD1 agrees at 9 bases. The CDR3 extends over 18 amino acids. Germline V gives CDR1 MDHEN, CDR2 SYDVKM. The J segment lost 0 bases and the V segment lost 3 bases, leaving 12 bases of the junction unmatched. The CDR3, as DNA: TGTGCCAGCAGTTTCCCCTCCCCACAGGGGGCACGCTCCTACGAGCAGTACTTC. Translation: CASSFPSPQGARSYEQYF.

There are a few counts of this clone. V usage is TRBV9 and J usage is TRBJ2-1, with a tentative D call TRBD2 (6 bases). CDR1 and CDR2 from the germline V gene are SGDLS and YYNGEE. Trimming pared 0 bases from V and 9 bases from J, leaving 10 bases between. The CDR3 runs 13 residues. DNA of the CDR3: TGTGCCAGCAGCGTAGGGGGCGGGGCTGAGCAGTTCTTC. Translated, it gives CASSVGGGAEQFF.

This clone appeared a few times. The chain has TRBV27 and TRBJ1-5; maybe TRBD1 (6 bases). Germline V lookup: CDR1 MNHEY, CDR2 SMNVEV (reference sequence). The CDR3 sequence is 16 residues long. Deletions cut 4 bases from V and 4 bases from J, with 17 bases between. The CDR3 loop reads CASSSAFRDKNQPQHF. The CDR3 DNA sequence: TGTGCCAGCAGTTCTGCATTCCGGGACAAAAATCAGCCCCAGCATTTT.

J is TRBJ2-5 and V is TRBV29-1; TRBD1 aligns across 8 bases. This CDR3 spans 13 amino acids. The germline V gene has CDR1 SQVTM and CDR2 ANQGSEA. Trimming took 7 bases from V and 6 from J; bases not matched to a gene: 10. In DNA form, the CDR3 reads TGCAGCGCCTCGTCGGGACAGGTGCAGACCCAGTACTTC. Translation: CSASSGQVQTQYF. Looking up the rest from reference TRBV29-1 and TRBJ2-5 gives the full variable domain: SAVISQKPSRDICQRGTSLTIQCQVDSQVTMMFWYRQQPGQSLTLIATANQGSEATYESGFVIDKFPISRPNLTFSTLTVSNMSPEDSSIYLCSASSGQVQTQYFGPGTRLLVL.

In DNA, the CDR3 is TGTGCCAGCAGCGTAACCCCCGGGCGGGCGGGGCGCCGTAGCACAGATACGCAGTATTTT. Amino acids: CASSVTPGRAGRRSTDTQYF. The V call is TRBV9, the J call TRBJ2-3, with D possibly being TRBD2 (6 bases). Germline V gene sequence: CDR1 SGDLS, CDR2 YYNGEE. V lost 1 base, J lost 0 bases, and 24 bases lay in between. CDR3 length: 20 residues.

This chain links TRBV7-9 with TRBJ2-1, with TRBD1 matching 10 bases. CDR1 is SEHNR, CDR2 FQNEAQ, per germline (reference sequence). Germline trimming cut 4 bases from V and 2 bases from J; bases unmatched to any gene: 14. This CDR3 spans 19 amino acids. The CDR3, as DNA: TGTGCCAGCAGCTCATTACAAGCCACCGGGACAGGGGCCTACAATGAGCAGTTCTTC. Amino acid sequence: CASSSLQATGTGAYNEQFF.

This clone was detected a few times. The chain recombines TRBV19 with TRBJ1-2, with 7 bases matching TRBD1. The junction had 7 bases not matched to a gene; V was cut back by 4 bases and J by 2 bases. From germline, CDR1 is LNHDA and CDR2 SQIVND (reference sequence). The CDR3 contains 15 residues. The CDR3 DNA reads TGTGCCAGTAGTACATCACCGGGACAGAACTATGGCTACACCTTC. This translates into CASSTSPGQNYGYTF.

The chain employs TRBV30 and TRBJ1-1, with a weak D call TRBD1 (6 bases). The V end was cut by 0 bases, the J end by 10 bases, with 12 bases between. CDR3 length: 12 amino acids. Germline values: CDR1 GTSNPN, CDR2 SVGIG (reference sequence). Here the CDR3 DNA reads TGTGCCTGGAGTGTACGGACAGCGCTAGCTTTCTTT. The encoded protein is CAWSVRTALAFF.

The chain is built from TRBV27 and TRBJ2-7, with D uncertain. The CDR3 is 13 residues long. The germline CDR1 and CDR2 sequences are MNHEY and SMNVEV (reference sequence). Deletions cut 5 bases from V and 2 bases from J, with 10 bases between. CDR3 in DNA: TGTGCCAGCAGTCCCTCTTTCCCCTACGAGCAGTACTTC. Protein sequence: CASSPSFPYEQYF.

The genes are TRBV7-9 and TRBJ2-7, with D perhaps TRBD1 (6 bases). Germline V lookup: CDR1 SEHNR, CDR2 FQNEAQ (reference sequence). The V end was cut by 5 bases, the J end by 1 base, with 18 bases between. The CDR3 is 16 residues long. CDR3 sequence: CASSPGQILFSYEQYF. The CDR3 DNA reads as TGTGCCAGCAGCCCGGGACAAATTCTCTTTTCCTACGAGCAGTACTTC. The full variable domain, rest sourced from reference TRBV7-9 and TRBJ2-7, is DTGVSQNPRHKITKRGQNVTFRCDPISEHNRLYWYRQTLGQGPEFLTYFQNEAQLEKSRLLSDRFSAERPKGSFSTLEIQRTEQGDSAMYLCASSPGQILFSYEQYFGPGTRLTVT.

This clone was counted a few times. The chain uses TRBV30 and TRBJ2-2; 8 bases line up with TRBD2. Germline CDR1 reads GTSNPN; CDR2 reads SVGIG (reference sequence). The CDR3 sequence is 14 residues long. V dropped 4 bases and J dropped 1; count of bases not matched to a gene: 2. The CDR3 reads CAWTGGLNTGELFF. DNA of the CDR3: TGTGCCTGGACGGGGGGGCTGAACACCGGGGAGCTGTTTTTT.

Only a few counts were recorded for this clone. The CDR3, as DNA: TGTGCCAGCAGTTTTGCAGGAGGATATGAAAAACTGTTTTTT. Amino acids: CASSFAGGYEKLFF. The chain joins TRBV27 to TRBJ1-4; D remains ambiguous. V gave up 3 bases and J gave up 6 bases, with 11 bases separating them. Germline CDR1 is MNHEY and CDR2 is SMNVEV (reference sequence). This CDR3 has 14 residues. Looking up the rest from reference TRBV27 and TRBJ1-4 gives the full variable domain: EAQVTQNPRYLITVTGKKLTVTCSQNMNHEYMSWYRQDPGLGLRQIYYSMNVEVTDKGDVPEGYKVSRKEKRNFPLILESPSPNQTSLYFCASSFAGGYEKLFFGSGTQLSVL.

The chain employs TRBV7-2 and TRBJ2-2, with D tentatively TRBD1 (6 bases). The V end was cut by 1 base, the J end by 6 bases, with 9 bases between. The CDR3 contains 14 residues. Germline assignment: CDR1 SGHTA and CDR2 FQGNSA. As DNA, the CDR3 is TGTGCCAGCAGCTTAGACAGGGACCCCGGGGAGCTGTTTTTT. Translating gives CASSLDRDPGELFF.

The chain combines TRBV5-1 with TRBJ2-5; D is perhaps TRBD2 (5 bases). CDR3 length: 15 residues. Germline V lookup: CDR1 SGHRS, CDR2 YFSETQ. Trimming removed 0 bases at V and 1 base at J, with 10 bases between. CDR3 protein: CASSLAGVSQETQYF. The CDR3 nucleotides are TGCGCCAGCAGCTTGGCCGGGGTGAGCCAAGAGACCCAGTACTTC.

This clone was observed a few times. V is TRBV30 and J is TRBJ2-1, with a weak D call TRBD2 (5 bases). Germline V gives CDR1 GTSNPN, CDR2 SVGIG (reference sequence). V dropped 3 bases and J dropped 7 bases, with 10 bases sitting between them. The CDR3 has 12 residues. The CDR3 loop is CAWSPRGNEQFF. CDR3 DNA: TGTGCCTGGAGCCCCCGCGGGAATGAGCAGTTCTTC.

V and J are TRBV30 and TRBJ2-2; tentative D call: TRBD1 (6 bases). V was cut by 4 bases and J by 1 base, with 16 bases left in between. Germline V gene lookup returns CDR1 GTSNPN and CDR2 SVGIG (reference sequence). The CDR3 is 16 amino acids. The CDR3 reads CAWNFRGGQNTGELFF. The DNA for the CDR3 is TGTGCCTGGAATTTCCGAGGGGGACAGAACACCGGGGAGCTGTTTTTT.

CDR3 sequence: CASRVGSTDTQYF. The CDR3 DNA reads TGTGCCAGCAGGGTCGGGAGCACAGATACGCAGTATTTT. The chain recombines TRBV7-2 with TRBJ2-3, with unresolved D. Looked up from germline, CDR1 is SGHTA and CDR2 is FQGNSA. V was pared by 6 bases and J by 0 bases, with 7 bases between. CDR3 length: 13 amino acids.

This clone was recorded a few times. The chain employs TRBV29-1 and TRBJ1-1; no reliable D call. The germline V and J ends were trimmed by 1 base and 5 bases, with 5 bases remaining between them. The CDR3 loop spans 11 amino acids. Germline CDR1 and CDR2: SQVTM and ANQGSEA. The CDR3 reads CSVEAGTEAFF. Here the CDR3 DNA reads TGCAGCGTTGAAGCGGGAACTGAAGCTTTCTTT. Filled out from reference TRBV29-1 and TRBJ1-1, the complete variable domain reads SAVISQKPSRDICQRGTSLTIQCQVDSQVTMMFWYRQQPGQSLTLIATANQGSEATYESGFVIDKFPISRPNLTFSTLTVSNMSPEDSSIYLCSVEAGTEAFFGQGTRLTVV.

In this sample, this clone turned up a few times. The chain recombines TRBV10-3 with TRBJ2-1; a weak D match, TRBD2 (5 bases). The length of the CDR3 is 14 residues. V gave up 6 bases and J gave up 3 bases, with 12 bases separating them. Germline V gene sequence: CDR1 ENHRY, CDR2 SYGVKD. The CDR3 sequence is CAIRGLEVYNEQFF. CDR3 sequence (DNA): TGTGCCATCAGAGGCCTGGAGGTCTACAATGAGCAGTTCTTC.

This clone was counted only a few times. This chain links TRBV7-9 with TRBJ2-1; 7 positions agree with TRBD2. Per the germline V gene, CDR1 is SEHNR and CDR2 is FQNEAQ (reference sequence). With V trimmed by 5 bases and J by 0 bases, 16 bases remained unmatched. The CDR3 runs 19 residues. The CDR3 is CASSLSHGGRVPSYNEQFF. The CDR3 region has the DNA TGTGCCAGCAGCCTGTCCCACGGAGGGAGGGTCCCCTCCTACAATGAGCAGTTCTTC.

This clone has a handful of counts. This sequence joins TRBV30 and TRBJ1-2; 10 bases fit TRBD1. This CDR3 spans 14 amino acids. The V gene end was trimmed by 0 bases and the J gene end by 3 bases; junction bases not matched to a gene: 1. Germline V gives CDR1 GTSNPN, CDR2 SVGIG (reference sequence). CDR3 in amino acids: CAWSVDRGDYGYTF. The CDR3 DNA reads TGTGCCTGGAGTGTGGACAGGGGGGACTATGGCTACACCTTC.

The chain is built from TRBV28 and TRBJ2-4; D may be TRBD2 (5 bases). Germline lookup yields CDR1 MDHEN and CDR2 SYDVKM. Trimming removed 7 bases at V and 0 bases at J, with 13 bases between. There are 15 residues in the CDR3. The DNA for the CDR3 is TGTGCCAGCATTCGTCGAGGGAGAGCCAAAAACATTCAGTACTTC. Translation: CASIRRGRAKNIQYF.

This clone has just a few counts. The V and J genes are TRBV29-1 and TRBJ1-5; TRBD1 aligns across 8 bases. CDR3 length: 13 amino acids. The V and J ends lost 7 bases and 5 bases, in that order; junction bases with no gene match: 7. Germline assignment: CDR1 SQVTM and CDR2 ANQGSEA. The CDR3 nucleotides are TGCAGCGCCGGGGACAGGCCAGATCAGCCCCAGCATTTT. Protein: CSAGDRPDQPQHF. Full variable domain (remainder filled in from reference TRBV29-1 and TRBJ1-5): SAVISQKPSRDICQRGTSLTIQCQVDSQVTMMFWYRQQPGQSLTLIATANQGSEATYESGFVIDKFPISRPNLTFSTLTVSNMSPEDSSIYLCSAGDRPDQPQHFGDGTRLSIL.

The sample holds a few counts of this clone. The chain combines TRBV30 with TRBJ2-5, with D possibly matching TRBD1 (6 bases). This CDR3 has 14 amino acids. Germline V lookup: CDR1 GTSNPN, CDR2 SVGIG (reference sequence). The germline V and J ends were trimmed by 1 base and 4 bases, with 13 bases remaining between them. The CDR3: CAWSGKGTIETQYF. In DNA, the CDR3 is TGTGCCTGGAGTGGGAAAGGGACAATAGAGACCCAGTACTTC.